Shown below are 23 T cell receptor beta chains from a single sample sequenced in a study of blood T cell repertoires in COVID-19. Assay: immunoSEQ multiplex PCR; the TCRdb copy retains only in-frame clones and omits some. The sample has around 270,000 clones, around 81% seen once; the top ten hold around 14%. Sequenced sample: peripheral blood. Every receptor here comes from a person aged 65-85 years with COVID-19, enrolled during active disease.

This chain links TRBV6-5 with TRBJ1-6, with TRBD1 matching 9 bases. After removal of 8 bases from V and 7 bases from J, the junction contained 6 bases not matched to a gene. The CDR3 runs 14 residues. Germline lookup yields CDR1 MNHEY and CDR2 SVGAGI. CDR3 region: CASETGTGNSPLHF. The CDR3 region has the DNA TGTGCCAGCGAAACCGGGACAGGGAATTCACCCCTCCACTTT.

This clone has only a few counts. The chain has TRBV6-1 and TRBJ1-2, with no clear D. The CDR3 contains 14 residues. Looked up from germline, CDR1 is MNHNS and CDR2 is SASEGT. The V gene lost 2 bases and the J gene lost 1 base, with 8 bases spanning the gap. This CDR3 reads CASSENPVNYGYTF. The DNA of the CDR3 is TGTGCCAGCAGTGAAAATCCAGTTAACTATGGCTACACCTTC.

This clone was counted between two and nine times. The CDR3 sequence is CASSLEPSHTYEQYF. The CDR3 DNA reads TGTGCCAGCAGCTTGGAACCTAGCCATACCTACGAGCAGTACTTC. The chain uses TRBV5-4 and TRBJ2-7; perhaps TRBD2 as D (5 bases). This CDR3 is built from 15 residues. Trimming removed 0 bases at V and 2 bases at J, with 12 bases between. The germline V gene encodes CDR1 SGHNT and CDR2 YYREEE (reference sequence).

The V gene is TRBV27, the J gene TRBJ2-1; 7 nucleotides agree with TRBD1. J gave up 7 bases and V 5 bases, and 11 bases lay outside the gene matches. This CDR3 is 15 amino acids long. Germline V gene sequence: CDR1 MNHEY, CDR2 SMNVEV (reference sequence). The CDR3 sequence is CASSTGTVRLNEQFF. In nucleotides, the CDR3 is TGTGCCAGCAGTACCGGGACAGTGAGACTTAATGAGCAGTTCTTC.

Here the CDR3 reads CASRRQGISYNSPLHF. CDR3 bases: TGTGCCAGCAGGCGACAGGGGATCTCCTATAATTCACCCCTCCACTTT. V usage is TRBV27 and J usage is TRBJ1-6; TRBD1 matches at 8 bases. Germline CDR1 is MNHEY and CDR2 is SMNVEV (reference sequence). The CDR3 spans 16 residues. V dropped 6 bases and J dropped 0; count of bases not matched to a gene: 4.

The rearrangement uses TRBV19 and TRBJ1-5, with TRBD1 matching over 10 bases. V was pared by 5 bases and J by 0 bases, with 13 bases of the junction left unmatched. The CDR3 has 19 amino acids. Germline V gives CDR1 LNHDA, CDR2 SQIVND (reference sequence). CDR3 loop: CASSVTRTGGQYSNQPQHF. For the CDR3, the DNA is TGTGCCAGTAGTGTAACCCGGACAGGGGGACAGTATAGCAATCAGCCCCAGCATTTT.

The chain uses TRBV19 and TRBJ2-3; 9 positions agree with TRBD2. Germline CDR1 is LNHDA and CDR2 is SQIVND (reference sequence). This CDR3 has 15 residues. J lost 4 bases, V lost 3 bases, and 5 bases had no gene match. CDR3 in amino acids: CASSILSGRPDTQYF. DNA of the CDR3: TGTGCCAGTAGTATCCTAAGCGGGAGGCCAGATACGCAGTATTTT.

The CDR3 protein is CASSSTDGTEHEKLFF. The CDR3 DNA follows: TGCGCCAGCAGCTCCACCGACGGGACAGAACATGAAAAACTGTTTTTT. The chain employs TRBV5-1 and TRBJ1-4; 7 bases map to TRBD1. The CDR3 length is 16 residues. Per the germline V gene, CDR1 is SGHRS and CDR2 is YFSETQ. V shed 3 bases and J 6 bases; nucleotides not matched to a gene: 11.

This clone was found once. The chain couples TRBV3-1 (or the pseudogene TRBV3-2) to TRBJ2-1; possibly TRBD2 for D (6 bases). The germline V gene encodes CDR1 LGHDT and CDR2 YNNKEL (reference sequence). The CDR3 has 15 residues. V lost 6 bases and J 10 bases, leaving 22 bases between the germline ends. CDR3 coding DNA: TGTGCCAGCAGTTCCAGACTAGGACCCGGACCCGAGCAGTTCTTC. Protein: CASSSRLGPGPEQFF.

This chain connects TRBV5-1 to TRBJ1-2; 9 nucleotides align to TRBD1. This CDR3 spans 14 amino acids. CDR1 is SGHRS, CDR2 YFSETQ, per germline. V was clipped by 3 bases and J by 6 bases; unmatched bases: 6. The CDR3 DNA follows: TGCGCCAGCAGCTCCGGGACAGGGCACAATGGCTACACCTTC. Translating gives CASSSGTGHNGYTF.

The chain has TRBV7-2 and TRBJ1-5, with TRBD1 identical over 7 bases. The V segment lost 1 base and the J segment 7 bases; nucleotides outside the gene matches: 4. Germline V gene lookup returns CDR1 SGHTA and CDR2 FQGNSA. CDR3 length: 14 residues. CDR3 residues: CASSLVQGRQPQHF. For the CDR3, the DNA is TGTGCCAGCAGCTTAGTACAGGGGCGGCAGCCCCAGCATTTT.

This chain joins TRBV7-2 and TRBJ1-5, with D tentatively TRBD1 (6 bases). V lost 4 bases, J lost 0 bases, and 10 bases lay in between. The CDR3 runs 15 residues. Germline V lookup: CDR1 SGHTA, CDR2 FQGNSA. This chain's CDR3 is CASSYEQGSNQPQHF. The CDR3 DNA is TGTGCCAGCAGCTACGAACAGGGTAGCAATCAGCCCCAGCATTTT. The complete variable domain, with remaining parts taken from reference TRBV7-2 and TRBJ1-5, reads GAGVSQSPSNKVTEKGKDVELRCDPISGHTALYWYRQSLGQGLEFLIYFQGNSAPDKSGLPSDRFSAERTGGSVSTLTIQRTQQEDSAVYLCASSYEQGSNQPQHFGDGTRLSIL.

This chain links TRBV5-4 with TRBJ2-1; the match to TRBD2 covers 11 bases. With V trimmed by 2 bases and J by 7 bases, 5 bases remained unmatched. The germline V gene encodes CDR1 SGHNT and CDR2 YYREEE (reference sequence). There are 15 residues in the CDR3. DNA for the CDR3: TGTGCCAGCAGCTTACTTAGCGGGAGGGCGAATGAGCAGTTCTTC. This codes for CASSLLSGRANEQFF.

This clone was recorded once. The V gene is TRBV5-1, the J gene TRBJ2-7; TRBD1 matches 7 bases. The CDR3 contains 15 residues. Germline V lookup: CDR1 SGHRS, CDR2 YFSETQ. The J segment lost 6 bases and the V segment lost 1 base, leaving 10 bases of the junction unmatched. This CDR3 reads CASSLTPQGPGEQYF. In DNA form, the CDR3 reads TGCGCCAGCAGCTTGACCCCACAGGGGCCGGGCGAGCAGTACTTC.

This rearrangement joins TRBV7-8 to TRBJ1-5; tentative D call: TRBD1 (6 bases). The germline V and J ends were trimmed by 4 bases and 4 bases, with 11 bases remaining between them. In germline, CDR1 is SGHVS, CDR2 FQNEAQ. This CDR3 is built from 14 residues. CDR3 amino acids: CASSSMDSNQPQHF. The CDR3 DNA follows: TGTGCCAGCAGCTCGATGGACAGTAATCAGCCCCAGCATTTT. Together with reference TRBV7-8 and TRBJ1-5, the CDR3 gives the full variable domain: GAGVSQSPRYKVAKRGQDVALRCDPISGHVSLFWYQQALGQGPEFLTYFQNEAQLDKSGLPSDRFFAERPEGSVSTLKIQRTQQEDSAVYLCASSSMDSNQPQHFGDGTRLSIL.

The chain links TRBV6-6 to TRBJ1-6, with 8 nucleotides matching TRBD1. The CDR3 has 16 amino acids. Losses at the gene ends were 5 bases for V and 8 bases for J; bases not matched to a gene: 11. Germline V gives CDR1 MNHNY, CDR2 SVGAGI (reference sequence). CDR3 residues: CASSTSPGQVDSPLHF. CDR3 nucleotides: TGTGCCAGCAGTACGTCCCCGGGACAGGTTGATTCACCCCTCCACTTT.

The rearrangement uses TRBV6-5 and TRBJ2-7; D may be TRBD2 (5 bases). Deletions cut 8 bases from V and 4 bases from J, with 12 bases between. The CDR3 has 12 residues. CDR1 is MNHEY and CDR2 is SVGAGI in the germline V gene. The DNA of the CDR3 is TGTGCCAGCGGGCGGGTTGGGTACGAGCAGTACTTC. It codes for CASGRVGYEQYF.

The chain is built from TRBV27 and TRBJ1-2; 7 nucleotides match TRBD1. The germline gives CDR1 MNHEY, CDR2 SMNVEV (reference sequence). Losses at the gene ends were 3 bases for V and 3 bases for J; bases not matched to a gene: 7. CDR3 length: 15 amino acids. The CDR3 DNA reads as TGTGCCAGCAGTTTGATGTCGGGACAGTACTATGGCTACACCTTC. Translated: CASSLMSGQYYGYTF.

For this clone: The same CDR3 arises from other DNA sequences in this sample as well. The V call is TRBV7-2, the J call TRBJ1-2; D is possibly TRBD1 (6 bases). Germline V gene data show CDR1 as SGHTA and CDR2 as FQGNSA. V shed 6 bases and J shed 0 bases, with 11 bases lying between them. This CDR3 region has 14 residues. CDR3 nucleotide sequence: TGTGCCAGCAGACCCCGGACAGCTAACTATGGCTACACCTTC. Amino acid sequence: CASRPRTANYGYTF.

The rearrangement links TRBV6-6 to TRBJ1-1; no clear D gene. Trimming removed 4 bases at V and 0 bases at J, with 6 bases between. This CDR3 spans 13 amino acids. The germline gives CDR1 MNHNY, CDR2 SVGAGI (reference sequence). This CDR3 is CASSLYMNTEAFF. CDR3 in DNA: TGTGCCAGCAGTTTGTACATGAACACTGAAGCTTTCTTT.

This clone was recorded once. The chain has TRBV20-1 and TRBJ2-7; a possible D gene is TRBD2 (6 bases). V lost 1 base and J lost 11, with 12 bases in between. The CDR3 is made up of 11 amino acids. The V gene's germline CDR1 is DFQATT and CDR2 SNEGSKA (reference sequence). CDR3 bases: TGCAGTGCTAGAGGTGACTCGGGGGAGTACTTC. Translating it yields CSARGDSGEYF.

The chain uses TRBV5-1 and TRBJ2-2; 8 positions match TRBD1. CDR1 SGHRS and CDR2 YFSETQ come from the germline V gene. J was trimmed by 6 bases and V by 3 bases; bases with no gene match: 1. This CDR3 comprises 13 residues. The CDR3 DNA is TGCGCCAGCAGCTGGACAGGGTCCGGGGAGCTGTTTTTT. It encodes CASSWTGSGELFF.

The J gene is TRBJ2-1, the V gene TRBV30; 7 positions agree with TRBD1. Per the germline V gene, CDR1 is GTSNPN and CDR2 is SVGIG (reference sequence). This CDR3 spans 13 amino acids. V dropped 6 bases and J dropped 8; count of bases not matched to a gene: 10. The CDR3 is CACQGGRGYEQFF. The CDR3 DNA sequence: TGTGCCTGCCAAGGGGGCCGAGGTTATGAGCAGTTCTTC.